This TCR beta chain is from a study of CD8 T cells in ankylosing spondylitis. V was clipped by 4 bases and J by 2 bases; unmatched bases: 13. Germline V lookup: CDR1 DFQATT, CDR2 SNEGSKA (reference sequence). This CDR3 contains 16 residues. TCRdb ran MiXCR on the 5' RACE reads and lists one entry per CDR3 protein. Here the sample spans approximately 100,000 distinct CDR3 sequences, under 30% being singletons. This clonotype has a count of ten or more. The material sequenced was synovial fluid, either unsorted or a sorted T cell fraction (not recorded which). This chain joins TRBV20-1 and TRBJ2-7, with TRBD1 matching over 8 bases. The receptor comes from a male donor with ankylosing spondylitis. In DNA, the CDR3 is TGCAGTGCTACCTATCTAGGGACAGGACGAACCTACGAGCAGTACTTC. This translates into CSATYLGTGRTYEQYF.